Below are 6 T cell receptor beta chains sequenced from a single sample in a study of blood T cell repertoires in COVID-19. Some clones are missing from TCRdb's copy, which holds only in-frame ones; the method was immunoSEQ multiplex PCR. The table lists about 130,000 clones, roughly 87% of them singletons. Sequenced sample: PBMCs or T cells enriched from blood (not recorded which). Source of these receptors: a man younger than 45 who had recovered from COVID-19.

The CDR3 is CASRRDRVTGELFF. As DNA, the CDR3 is TGTGCCAGCAGACGGGACAGGGTCACCGGGGAGCTGTTTTTT. The genes are TRBV6-5 and TRBJ2-2, with 9 bases that match TRBD1. Trimming at V came to 6 bases and at J to 4 bases, leaving 3 bases not matched to a gene. The CDR3 is 14 residues long. From germline, CDR1 is MNHEY and CDR2 SVGAGI.

This rearrangement joins TRBV21-1 to TRBJ1-3; the table calls TRBD1, which could not be checked here. TRBV21-1 corresponds to a pseudogene. The CDR3 spans 14 residues. The CDR3 DNA sequence: TGTGCCAGCAGCAAACAGGGGCCCGGAAACACCATATATTTT. It encodes CASSKQGPGNTIYF.

This clone was counted only a few times. The V and J genes are TRBV2 and TRBJ2-1, with TRBD2 as a possible D gene (7 bases). Germline CDR1 SNHLY, CDR2 FYNNEI. The germline V and J ends were trimmed by 10 bases and 6 bases, with 19 bases remaining between them. CDR3 length: 14 residues. In DNA form, the CDR3 reads TGTGCCATTACGGGGGCTAGCGGATCCAATGAGCAGTTCTTC. It specifies CAITGASGSNEQFF.

The chain combines TRBV10-2 with TRBJ1-1, with D hard to call. Germline values: CDR1 WSHSY, CDR2 SAAADI. V lost 7 bases and J 3 bases, leaving 15 bases between the germline ends. CDR3 length: 14 amino acids. CDR3 protein: CASTDLRRDTEAFF. The CDR3 DNA reads TGCGCCAGCACCGACCTCCGGCGGGACACTGAAGCTTTCTTT.

The rearrangement uses TRBV4-1 and TRBJ2-5; 9 bases agree with TRBD1. Germline loops: CDR1 MGHRA, CDR2 YSYEKL. This CDR3 comprises 15 residues. Trimming cost V 4 bases and J 0 bases; bases outside gene matches: 3. The CDR3 loop reads CASSPGDRDQETQYF. CDR3 nucleotide sequence: TGCGCCAGCAGCCCAGGGGACAGGGACCAAGAGACCCAGTACTTC.

With respect to this clone: At one of its ends the junction is not consistent with the germline gene, which may arise from a read error. V usage is TRBV11-2 and J usage is TRBJ1-4; TRBD1 matches at 8 bases. The germline gives CDR1 SGHAT, CDR2 FQNNGV. The CDR3 totals 16 residues. The CDR3 region has the DNA TGTGCCAGCAGTTCACTCATCCAGGGGGCTAAAGAAAAACTGTTTTTT. This translates into CASSSLIQGAKEKLFF.